What follows describes a single T cell receptor beta chain. The junction had 7 bases not matched to a gene; V was cut back by 4 bases and J by 5 bases. CDR3 length: 15 residues. Germline CDR1 is MNHNS and CDR2 is SASEGT. This sample was included in a study of T cell changes during pregnancy in multiple sclerosis. Here immunoSEQ multiplex PCR was the method, and the copy in TCRdb shows in-frame clones only, minus some. Of 70,000 to 95,000 clones listed, approximately 93% are singletons. The TCR originated in a female donor with multiple sclerosis, enrolled in a pregnancy study. This rearrangement joins TRBV6-1 to TRBJ2-5; TRBD2 agrees at 10 bases. Sample: peripheral blood, taken in the second trimester of pregnancy. This chain's CDR3 is CASSVLAGGGETQYF. DNA for the CDR3: TGTGCCAGCAGTGTGTTAGCGGGGGGAGGCGAGACCCAGTACTTC.